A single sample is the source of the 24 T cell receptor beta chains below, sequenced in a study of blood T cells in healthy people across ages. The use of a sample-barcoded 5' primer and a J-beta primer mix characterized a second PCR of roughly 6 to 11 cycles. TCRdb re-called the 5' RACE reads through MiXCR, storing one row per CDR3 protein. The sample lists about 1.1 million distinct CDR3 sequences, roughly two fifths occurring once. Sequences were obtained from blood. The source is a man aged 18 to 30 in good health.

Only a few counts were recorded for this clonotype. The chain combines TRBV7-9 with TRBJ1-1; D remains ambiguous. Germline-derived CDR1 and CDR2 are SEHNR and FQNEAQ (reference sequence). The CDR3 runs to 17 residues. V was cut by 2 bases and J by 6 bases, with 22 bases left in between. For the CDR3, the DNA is TGTGCCAGCAGCTTAAACTCCCGCCTCTTGGGAGGGTCTGAAGCTTTCTTT. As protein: CASSLNSRLLGGSEAFF.

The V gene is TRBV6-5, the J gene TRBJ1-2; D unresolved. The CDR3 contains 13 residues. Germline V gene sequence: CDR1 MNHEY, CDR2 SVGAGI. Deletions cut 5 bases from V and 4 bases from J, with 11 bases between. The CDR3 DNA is TGTGCCAGCAGTCGCACAGCTATCTATGGCTACACCTTC. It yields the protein CASSRTAIYGYTF.

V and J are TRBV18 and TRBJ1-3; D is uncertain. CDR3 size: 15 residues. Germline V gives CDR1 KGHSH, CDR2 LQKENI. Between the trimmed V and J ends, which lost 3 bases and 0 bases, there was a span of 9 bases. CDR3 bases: TGTGCCAGCTCACCTGGCAGGAGCTCTGGAAACACCATATATTTT. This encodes CASSPGRSSGNTIYF.

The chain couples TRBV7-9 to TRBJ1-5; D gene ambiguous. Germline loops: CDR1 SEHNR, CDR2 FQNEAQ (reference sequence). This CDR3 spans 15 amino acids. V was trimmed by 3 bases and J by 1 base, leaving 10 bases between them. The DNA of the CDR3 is TGTGCCAGCAGCTTGGACGGACCGAGCAATCAGCCCCAGCATTTT. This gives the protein CASSLDGPSNQPQHF. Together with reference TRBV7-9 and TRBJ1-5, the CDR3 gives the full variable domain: DTGVSQNPRHKITKRGQNVTFRCDPISEHNRLYWYRQTLGQGPEFLTYFQNEAQLEKSRLLSDRFSAERPKGSFSTLEIQRTEQGDSAMYLCASSLDGPSNQPQHFGDGTRLSIL.

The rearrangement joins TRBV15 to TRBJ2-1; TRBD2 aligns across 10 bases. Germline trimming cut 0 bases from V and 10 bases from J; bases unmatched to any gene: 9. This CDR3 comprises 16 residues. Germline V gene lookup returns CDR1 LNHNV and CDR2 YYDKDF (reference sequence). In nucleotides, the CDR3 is TGTGCCACCAGCAGAGATCGTGCTAGCGGGGGATACGAGCAGTTCTTC. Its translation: CATSRDRASGGYEQFF.

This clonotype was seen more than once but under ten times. The CDR3 DNA reads as TGTGCCAGCAGTTTATCGGCGACACCGGACACTGAAGCTTTCTTT. This codes for CASSLSATPDTEAFF. This chain uses TRBV27 with TRBJ1-1; no clear D gene. Germline V CDR1 and CDR2: MNHEY, SMNVEV (reference sequence). This CDR3 comprises 15 residues. The V gene lost 0 bases and the J gene lost 3 bases, with 11 bases spanning the gap.

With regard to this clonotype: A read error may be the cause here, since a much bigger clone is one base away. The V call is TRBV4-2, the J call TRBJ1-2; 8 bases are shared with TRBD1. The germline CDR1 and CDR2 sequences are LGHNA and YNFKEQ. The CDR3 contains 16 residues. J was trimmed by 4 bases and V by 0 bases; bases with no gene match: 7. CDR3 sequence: CASSQEPQGAFYGYTF. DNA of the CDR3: TGTGCCAGCAGCCAAGAACCCCAGGGGGCCTTCTATGGCTACACCTTC.

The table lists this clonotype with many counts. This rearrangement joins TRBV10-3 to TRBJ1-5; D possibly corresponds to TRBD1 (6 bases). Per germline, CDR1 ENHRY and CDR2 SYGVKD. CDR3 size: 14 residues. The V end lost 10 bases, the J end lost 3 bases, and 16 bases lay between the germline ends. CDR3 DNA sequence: TGTGCCACCGCCGCCGACAGGAACAATCAGCCCCAGCATTTT. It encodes CATAADRNNQPQHF.

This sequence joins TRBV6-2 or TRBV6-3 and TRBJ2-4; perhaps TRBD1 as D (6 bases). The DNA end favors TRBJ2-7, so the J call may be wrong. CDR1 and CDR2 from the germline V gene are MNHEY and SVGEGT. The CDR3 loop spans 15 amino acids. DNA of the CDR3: TGTGCCAGCAGTTACGGTTCGGGACATTTCTCCGAGCAGTACTTC. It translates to CASSYGSGHFSEQYF.

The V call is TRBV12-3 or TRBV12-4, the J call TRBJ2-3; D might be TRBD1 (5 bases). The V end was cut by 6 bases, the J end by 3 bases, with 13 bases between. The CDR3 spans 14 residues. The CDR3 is CASRPTVGTDTQYF. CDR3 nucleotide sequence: TGTGCCAGCAGGCCGACAGTGGGAACAGATACGCAGTATTTT.

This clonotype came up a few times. As DNA, the CDR3 is TGTGCCAGCAGCTTAGCAGGGGCGCCTGGCTACACCTTC. Encoded protein: CASSLAGAPGYTF. The rearrangement joins TRBV7-2 to TRBJ1-2, with a possible D match to TRBD1 (5 bases). This CDR3 has 13 amino acids. Looked up from germline, CDR1 is SGHTA and CDR2 is FQGNSA. The V end lost 0 bases, the J end lost 7 bases, and 9 bases lay between the germline ends. Complete variable domain (other parts from reference TRBV7-2 and TRBJ1-2): GAGVSQSPSNKVTEKGKDVELRCDPISGHTALYWYRQSLGQGLEFLIYFQGNSAPDKSGLPSDRFSAERTGGSVSTLTIQRTQQEDSAVYLCASSLAGAPGYTFGSGTRLTVV.

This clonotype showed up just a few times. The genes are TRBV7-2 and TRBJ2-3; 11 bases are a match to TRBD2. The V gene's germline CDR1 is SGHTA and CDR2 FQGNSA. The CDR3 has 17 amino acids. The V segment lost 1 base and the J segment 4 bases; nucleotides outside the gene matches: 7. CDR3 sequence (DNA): TGTGCCAGCAGCTTAGAACCTACTAGCGGGGGTTCAGATACGCAGTATTTT. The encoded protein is CASSLEPTSGGSDTQYF.

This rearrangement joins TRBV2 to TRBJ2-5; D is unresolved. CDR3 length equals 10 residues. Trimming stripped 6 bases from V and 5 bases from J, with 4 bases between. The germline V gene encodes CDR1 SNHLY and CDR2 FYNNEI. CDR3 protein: CASREETQYF. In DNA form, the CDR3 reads TGTGCCAGCAGAGAGGAGACCCAGTACTTC.

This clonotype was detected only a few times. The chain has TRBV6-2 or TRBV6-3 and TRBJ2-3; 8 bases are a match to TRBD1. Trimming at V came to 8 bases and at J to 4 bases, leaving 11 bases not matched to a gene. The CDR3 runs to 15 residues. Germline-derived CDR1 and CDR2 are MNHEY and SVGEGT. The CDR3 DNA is TGTGCCAGCGACGCCGGGACAGGCGCTTCAGATACGCAGTATTTT. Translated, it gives CASDAGTGASDTQYF.

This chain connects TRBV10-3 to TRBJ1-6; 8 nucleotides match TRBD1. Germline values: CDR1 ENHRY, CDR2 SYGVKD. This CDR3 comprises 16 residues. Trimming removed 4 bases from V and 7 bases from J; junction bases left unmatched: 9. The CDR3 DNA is TGTGCCATCAGTGCTAAAGGGACAGGAAACAATTCACCCCTCCACTTT. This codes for CAISAKGTGNNSPLHF.

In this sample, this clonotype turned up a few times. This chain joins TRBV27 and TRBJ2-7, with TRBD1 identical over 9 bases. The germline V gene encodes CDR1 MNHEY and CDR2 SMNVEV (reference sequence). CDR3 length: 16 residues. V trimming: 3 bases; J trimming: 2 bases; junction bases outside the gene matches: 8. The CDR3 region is CASSFIPGQGTYEQYF. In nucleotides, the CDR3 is TGTGCCAGCAGTTTTATTCCGGGACAGGGTACCTACGAGCAGTACTTC.

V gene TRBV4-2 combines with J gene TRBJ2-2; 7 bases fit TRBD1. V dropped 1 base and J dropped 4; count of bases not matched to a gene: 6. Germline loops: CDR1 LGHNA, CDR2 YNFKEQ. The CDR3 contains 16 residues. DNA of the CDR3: TGTGCCAGCAGCCAAGCAGGGGGAATATCCACCGGGGAGCTGTTTTTT. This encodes CASSQAGGISTGELFF.

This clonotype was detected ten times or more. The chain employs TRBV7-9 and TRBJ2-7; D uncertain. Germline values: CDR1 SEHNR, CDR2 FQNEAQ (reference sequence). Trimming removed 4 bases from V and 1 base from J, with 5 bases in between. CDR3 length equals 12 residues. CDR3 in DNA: TGTGCCAGCAGCTGGGGTTCCTACGAGCAGTACTTC. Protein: CASSWGSYEQYF. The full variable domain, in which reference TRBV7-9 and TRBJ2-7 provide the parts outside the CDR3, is DTGVSQNPRHKITKRGQNVTFRCDPISEHNRLYWYRQTLGQGPEFLTYFQNEAQLEKSRLLSDRFSAERPKGSFSTLEIQRTEQGDSAMYLCASSWGSYEQYFGPGTRLTVT.

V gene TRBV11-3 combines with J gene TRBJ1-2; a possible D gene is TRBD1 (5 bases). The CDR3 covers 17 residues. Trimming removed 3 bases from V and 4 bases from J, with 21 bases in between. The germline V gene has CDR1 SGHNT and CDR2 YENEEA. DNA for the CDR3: TGTGCCAGCAGCTTGGATAGAGTGGGGCCTTCAATCTATGGCTACACCTTC. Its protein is CASSLDRVGPSIYGYTF.

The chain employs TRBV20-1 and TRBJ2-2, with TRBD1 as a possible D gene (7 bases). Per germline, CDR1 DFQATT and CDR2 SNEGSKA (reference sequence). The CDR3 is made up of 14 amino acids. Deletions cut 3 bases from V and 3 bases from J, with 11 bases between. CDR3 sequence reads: CSASQGGDTGELFF. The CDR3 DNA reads TGCAGTGCTAGTCAGGGGGGCGACACCGGGGAGCTGTTTTTT.

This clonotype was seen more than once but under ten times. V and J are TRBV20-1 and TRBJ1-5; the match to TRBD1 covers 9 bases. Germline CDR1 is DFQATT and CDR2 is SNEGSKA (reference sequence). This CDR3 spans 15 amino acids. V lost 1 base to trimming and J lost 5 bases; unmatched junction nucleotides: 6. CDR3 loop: CSARGRDREYQPQHF. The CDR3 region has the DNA TGCAGTGCTAGAGGGAGGGACAGGGAATATCAGCCCCAGCATTTT.

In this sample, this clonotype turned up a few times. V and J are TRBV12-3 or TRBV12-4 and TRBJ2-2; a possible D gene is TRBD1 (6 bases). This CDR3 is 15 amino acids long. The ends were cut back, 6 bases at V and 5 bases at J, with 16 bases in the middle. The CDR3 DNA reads TGTGCCAGCAGCCCAGGGGAAGTCGGTACCGGGGAGCTGTTTTTT. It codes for CASSPGEVGTGELFF.

This CDR3 is CASSFGGGWEKLFF. CDR3 DNA sequence: TGTGCCAGCAGCTTTGGGGGGGGCTGGGAAAAACTGTTTTTT. The rearrangement links TRBV7-2 to TRBJ1-4; tentatively, D is TRBD1 (6 bases). Germline V gives CDR1 SGHTA, CDR2 FQGNSA. V was trimmed by 3 bases and J by 8 bases, leaving 13 bases between them. The CDR3 length is 14 residues. The full variable domain, rest sourced from reference TRBV7-2 and TRBJ1-4, is GAGVSQSPSNKVTEKGKDVELRCDPISGHTALYWYRQSLGQGLEFLIYFQGNSAPDKSGLPSDRFSAERTGGSVSTLTIQRTQQEDSAVYLCASSFGGGWEKLFFGSGTQLSVL.

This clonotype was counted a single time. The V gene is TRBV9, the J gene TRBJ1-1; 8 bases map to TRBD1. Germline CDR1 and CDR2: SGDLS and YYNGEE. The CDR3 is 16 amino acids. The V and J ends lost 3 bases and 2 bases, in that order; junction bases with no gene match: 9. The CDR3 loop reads CASSGRSGQENTEAFF. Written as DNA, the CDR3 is TGTGCCAGCAGCGGAAGATCGGGACAGGAAAACACTGAAGCTTTCTTT.